This T cell receptor beta chain originates from a study of immune cell composition in non-small cell lung cancer. Study-wide points: It was not proven that tumour-reactive clones equal dominant tumour-associated clones. Clones >0.5% enriched in tumour were rarer in adenocarcinoma (about 35%) than squamous (about 80%). Squamous lung tumours showed higher top 10 clone scores and clonality than adenocarcinomas.

On this clone itself: Its antigen is not identified.

Assay: immunoSEQ multiplex PCR; the TCRdb copy retains only in-frame clones and omits some. The sample consists of roughly 1,700 clones, around 81% of them appearing once. CDR3 length: 14 amino acids. Deletions cut 0 bases from V and 1 base from J, with 7 bases between. Germline V gene sequence: CDR1 SGHRS, CDR2 YFSETQ. This TCR was sampled from a human donor with non-small cell lung cancer. Sequencing input: lung tumor tissue. The V and J genes are TRBV5-1 and TRBJ1-2; D gene ambiguous. This CDR3 reads CASSLDVLNYGYTF. CDR3 sequence (DNA): TGCGCCAGCAGCTTGGACGTACTTAACTATGGCTACACCTTC.